These T cell receptor beta chains were read from a single sample in a study of T-cell reconstitution after alpha-beta-depleted transplantation in children. TCRdb re-called the PCR reads through MiXCR, storing one row per CDR3 protein. The sample shows about 98,000 distinct CDR3 sequences, around a quarter of them seen only once. The source was PBMCs, collected before TCRalphabeta/CD19-depleted stem cell transplant. All receptors come from a boy between 2 and 10 years old with acute lymphoblastic leukemia, due to receive a stem cell transplant. CDR3s include the opening cysteine and the closing phenylalanine or tryptophan. Each record gives: D gene, V gene, J gene, CDR3 protein. A D gene is named only where the DNA matches it firmly.

NA	TRBV5-1	TRBJ2-1	CASSSGRLVVWNEQFF
NA	TRBV6-2/TRBV6-3	TRBJ2-1	CASSLGSGRNEQFF
NA	TRBV3-1	TRBJ2-7	CASSQDDHRGGYEQYF
NA	TRBV29-1	TRBJ2-6	CSVARPVGSGANVLTF
NA	TRBV28	TRBJ2-3	CASSLLESTDTQYF
TRBD1	TRBV28	TRBJ2-3	CASSPNRGGADTQYF
TRBD1	TRBV6-1	TRBJ2-1	CASRPTGGHIDEQFF
TRBD1	TRBV12-3/TRBV12-4	TRBJ2-7	CASSIQGGWYEQHF
TRBD1	TRBV7-2	TRBJ2-7	CASSPRAGTGDEQYF
NA	TRBV18	TRBJ2-5	CASSPREAEETQYF
NA	TRBV29-1	TRBJ1-2	CSVVSAARGRADGYTF
NA	TRBV7-2	TRBJ1-1	CASSKPGLMNTEAFF
NA	TRBV7-2	TRBJ2-1	CASSSQVGPGNEQFF